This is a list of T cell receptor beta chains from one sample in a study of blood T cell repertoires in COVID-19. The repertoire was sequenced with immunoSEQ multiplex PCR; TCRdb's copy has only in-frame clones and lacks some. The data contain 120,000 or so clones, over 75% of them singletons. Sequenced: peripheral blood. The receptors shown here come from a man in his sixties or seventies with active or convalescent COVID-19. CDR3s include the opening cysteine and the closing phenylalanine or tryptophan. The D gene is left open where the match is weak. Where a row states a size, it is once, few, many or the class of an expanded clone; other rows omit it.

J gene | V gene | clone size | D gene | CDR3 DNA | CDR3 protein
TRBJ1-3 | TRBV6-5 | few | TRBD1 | TGTGCCAGCAGTTACTACACAGGGGGCGGAAACACCATATATTTT | CASSYYTGGGNTIYF
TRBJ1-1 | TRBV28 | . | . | TGTGCCAGCAGTGCCCTTGAGCTTGAAGCTTTCTTT | CASSALELEAFF
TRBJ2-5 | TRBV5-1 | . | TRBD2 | TGCGCCAGCAGCTCGGGACTAGCGGGAGATACAGAGACCCAGTACTTC | CASSSGLAGDTETQYF
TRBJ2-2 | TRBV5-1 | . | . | TGCGCCAGCAGCCCCTCGGGTGGCGGGTTGAACACCGGGGAGCTGTTTTTT | CASSPSGGGLNTGELFF
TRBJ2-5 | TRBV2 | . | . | TGTGCCACGAGGGGGTTCCAAGAGACCCAGTACTTC | CATRGFQETQYF
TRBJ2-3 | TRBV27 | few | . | TGTGCCAGCAGACACCGCCACACAGATACGCAGTATTTT | CASRHRHTDTQYF
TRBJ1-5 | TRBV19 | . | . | TGTGCCAGTAGTACCGAAAACGACGGGAATCAGCCCCAGCATTTT | CASSTENDGNQPQHF
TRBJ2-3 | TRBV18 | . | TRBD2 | TGTGCCAGCTCATTCTCCGGGGGACTAGCGGGAGTAAAGGAACGGGCGGATACGCAGTATTTT | CASSFSGGLAGVKERADTQYF
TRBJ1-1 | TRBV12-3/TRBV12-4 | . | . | TGTGCCAGCAATAGGGGAATGAACACTGAAGCTTTCTTT | CASNRGMNTEAFF
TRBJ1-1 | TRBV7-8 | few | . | TGTGCCAGCACTAGTTGGCGGTCGAACACTGAAGCTTTCTTT | CASTSWRSNTEAFF
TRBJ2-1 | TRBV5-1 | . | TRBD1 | TGCGCCAGCAGCTGGGGACAGGGATGGCAGTTCTTC | CASSWGQGWQFF
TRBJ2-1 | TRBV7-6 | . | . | TGTGCCAGCAGCTTAGGCGGGCAGACCTACAATGAGCAGTTCTTC | CASSLGGQTYNEQFF
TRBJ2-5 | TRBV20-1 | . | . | TGCAGTGCTAGAGCTGAGACCCAGTACTTC | CSARAETQYF
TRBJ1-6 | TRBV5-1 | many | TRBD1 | TGCGCCAGCAGCTTAGCGGACAGGGGATATTCACCCCTCCACTTT | CASSLADRGYSPLHF
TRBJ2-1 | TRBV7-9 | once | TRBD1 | TGTGCCAGCAGCTTAGCTATAGGGGGCAGCGACAATGAGCAGTTCTTC | CASSLAIGGSDNEQFF
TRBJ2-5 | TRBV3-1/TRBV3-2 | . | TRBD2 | TGTGCCAGCAGCCCCGGGACTAAAGAGACCCAGTACTTC | CASSPGTKETQYF
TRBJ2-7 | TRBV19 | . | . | TGTGCCAGTAGTAGAACAGGGTCGCTCTCCTACGAGCAGTACTTC | CASSRTGSLSYEQYF
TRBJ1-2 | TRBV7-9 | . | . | TGTGCCAGCAGCCCCTTCGAGGGTCCCTATGGCTACACCTTC | CASSPFEGPYGYTF
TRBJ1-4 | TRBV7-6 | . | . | TGTGCCAGCAGCTCCTCCAGGGCGGGGAGAGGGGAAAAACTGTTTTTT | CASSSSRAGRGEKLFF
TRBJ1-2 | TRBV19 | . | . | TGTGCCAGTCAGAATTACGATGGCCTTAACTATGGCTACACCTTC | CASQNYDGLNYGYTF
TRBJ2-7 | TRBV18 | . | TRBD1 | TGTGCCAGCTCACCCGGGACAGGGGTTTTAGAGCAGTACTTC | CASSPGTGVLEQYF
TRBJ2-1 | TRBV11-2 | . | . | TGTGCCGGCAGCACCACCAGTATCACTGAGCAGTTCTTC | CAGSTTSITEQFF
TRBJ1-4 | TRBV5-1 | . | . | TGCGCCAGCAGCCCCCGGACAGCGACTAATGAAAAACTGTTTTTT | CASSPRTATNEKLFF
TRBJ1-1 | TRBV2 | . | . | TGTGCCAGCAGTGTAGGGGGGAACACTGAAGCTTTCTTT | CASSVGGNTEAFF
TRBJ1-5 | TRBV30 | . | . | TGTGCCTGGAGTCTTCGGAGCAATCAGCCCCAGCATTTT | CAWSLRSNQPQHF
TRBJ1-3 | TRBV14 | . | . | TGTGCCAGCAGCCAAGTTTCAACTGGAAACACCATATATTTT | CASSQVSTGNTIYF
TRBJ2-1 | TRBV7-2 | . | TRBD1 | TGTGCCAGCAGCAAGGGACAGGGAAATGAGCAGTTCTTC | CASSKGQGNEQFF
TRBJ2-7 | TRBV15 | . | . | TGTGCCACCAGCAGAGATCTCTGGGCTAGCGAATCCGAGCAGTACTTC | CATSRDLWASESEQYF
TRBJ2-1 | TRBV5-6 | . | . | TGTGCCAGCCGAGCTTCCAGGGCCTACAATGAGCAGTTCTTC | CASRASRAYNEQFF
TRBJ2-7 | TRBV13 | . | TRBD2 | TGCCCCCCCCGGCCCGGGGGGGGGTTAACCTACGAGCAGTACTTC | CPPRPGGGLTYEQYF
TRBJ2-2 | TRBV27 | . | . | TGTGCCAGCGGGGACTCATACACCGGGGAGCTGTTTTTT | CASGDSYTGELFF
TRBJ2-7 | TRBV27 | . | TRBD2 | TGTGCCAGCGGACTAGCGGGAGGAAGAGAGCAGTACTTC | CASGLAGGREQYF
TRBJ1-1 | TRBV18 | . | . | TGTGCCAGCTCACCACTCAGCCGACAGGCGAACACTGAAGCTTTCTTT | CASSPLSRQANTEAFF
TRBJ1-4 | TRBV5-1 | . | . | TGCGCCAGCAGCCCTCGGACAGCAACTAATGAAAAACTGTTTTTT | CASSPRTATNEKLFF
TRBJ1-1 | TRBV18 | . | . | TGTGCCAGCTCAGCGTATCAGGAGAACACTGAAGCTTTCTTT | CASSAYQENTEAFF
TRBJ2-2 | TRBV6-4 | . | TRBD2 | TGTGCCAGCAGTGACTCATGGACTAGCGGTTCTTCGGAGCTGTTTTTT | CASSDSWTSGSSELFF
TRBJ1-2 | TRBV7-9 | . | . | TGTGCCAGCAGCTTAGGGGCGGGGGCAGCTAACTATGGCTACACCTTC | CASSLGAGAANYGYTF
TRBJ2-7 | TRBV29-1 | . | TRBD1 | TGCAGCGTGCTTTACAGGGGGCATGGATACGAGCAGTACTTC | CSVLYRGHGYEQYF
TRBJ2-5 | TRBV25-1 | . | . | TGTGCCAGCAGTGAGCCTAGCCGCGGGGAGACCCAGTACTTC | CASSEPSRGETQYF
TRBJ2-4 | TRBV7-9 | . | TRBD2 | TGTGCCAGCAGCCCGGGGACTAGCGGAGACATTCAGTACTTC | CASSPGTSGDIQYF
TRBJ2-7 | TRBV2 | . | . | TGTGCCAGCAGTTCCCACACAGAGTACGAGCAGTACTTC | CASSSHTEYEQYF
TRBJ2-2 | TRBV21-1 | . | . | TGTGCCACCGACTCGTTCGCGAACACCGGGGAGCTGTTTTTT | CATDSFANTGELFF
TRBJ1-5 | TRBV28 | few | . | TGTGCCAGCAGAGACAGATTCCAGCCCCAGCATTTT | CASRDRFQPQHF
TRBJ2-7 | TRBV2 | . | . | TGTGCCAGCAGCGCCTTGGGGGCCAGCTCCTACGAGCAGTACTTC | CASSALGASSYEQYF
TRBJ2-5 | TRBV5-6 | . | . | TGTGCCAGCAGCCCACTAGCTGGGGGGGCCCAAGAGACCCAGTACTTC | CASSPLAGGAQETQYF
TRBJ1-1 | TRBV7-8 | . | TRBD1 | TGTGCCAGCAGCTTAAGTCCAGGGGGGTTATTCTCTGAAGCTTTCTTT | CASSLSPGGLFSEAFF
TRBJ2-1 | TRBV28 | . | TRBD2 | TGTGCCAGCAGTTTACGATTAGCGGGAGAAATGCGGGAGCAGTTCTTC | CASSLRLAGEMREQFF
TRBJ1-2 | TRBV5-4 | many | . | TGTGCCAGCAGCTTGGCAGGCTCTCTCTATGGCTACACCTTC | CASSLAGSLYGYTF
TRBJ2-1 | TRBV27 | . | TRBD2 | TGTGCCAGCCGTATCGGGACTAGCGGTAACAATGAGCAGTTCTTC | CASRIGTSGNNEQFF
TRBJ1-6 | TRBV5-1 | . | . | TGCGCCAGCAGCTTTAGCCCCGGCGGAGGAATTTCACCCCTCCACTTT | CASSFSPGGGISPLHF
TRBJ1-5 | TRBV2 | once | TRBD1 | TGTGCCAGCAGTGAACAGGGGGCTCATCAGCCCCAGCATTTT | CASSEQGAHQPQHF
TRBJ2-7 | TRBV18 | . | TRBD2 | TGTGCCAGCTCCTTTCGGGGGGACGAGCAGTACTTC | CASSFRGDEQYF
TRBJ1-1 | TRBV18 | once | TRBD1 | TGTGCCAGCTCATCCACAGGGGGGGTTGAAGCTTTCTTT | CASSSTGGVEAFF
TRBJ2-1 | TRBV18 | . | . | TGTGCCAGCTCGGCGGCCGGCTCCTACAATGAGCAGTTCTTC | CASSAAGSYNEQFF
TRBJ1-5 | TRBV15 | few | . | TGTGCCACCAGCTTATCAGGGGACAGCAATCAGCCCCAGCATTTT | CATSLSGDSNQPQHF